This T cell receptor (beta chain) emerged from a study of somatic mutations in cytotoxic T cells in rheumatoid arthritis. Study at large: Peripheral blood samples of 30 ml EDTA were taken from patients directly after diagnosis and before treatment.

In germline, CDR1 is KGHSH, CDR2 LQKENI. This CDR3 comprises 15 residues. The V and J ends lost 6 bases and 8 bases, in that order; junction bases with no gene match: 10. In the original processing: Patient CD8+ clones bigger than 1% seldom lined up with published virus-specific TCRB sequences. Clones were sequenced by immunoSEQ multiplex PCR, and TCRdb holds only the in-frame ones, with some missing. The V and J calls and clone size are taken from that table; D and trimming were inferred from the DNA. Of about 19,000 clones detected, around 86% appear once; the ten largest clones hold around 15%. This TCR was recovered from an adult with rheumatoid arthritis. Input material: CD8+ T cells sorted from blood. The rearrangement links TRBV18 to TRBJ2-1, with 10 bases aligning to TRBD2. This CDR3 reads CASSRSGGSGYEQFF. The CDR3 DNA reads as TGTGCCAGCTCCCGTAGCGGGGGGTCCGGCTATGAGCAGTTCTTC.